A selection of T cell receptor beta chains follows, all from one sample in a study of blood T cell repertoires in COVID-19. Sequenced by immunoSEQ multiplex PCR; TCRdb stores in-frame clones only, minus some. The table includes about 130,000 clones, 65% to 90% detected once. Sequenced material: PBMCs or T cells enriched from blood (not recorded which). These receptors were taken from a woman in her 50s who had recovered from COVID-19. Each CDR3 is given with its conserved first and last residue. D genes are given only for firm matches. Not every row has a clone size; where given, it reads once, few, many or a size class.

cdr3_aa,cdr3_nt,j_call,d_call,v_call,clone_size
CASSLGSSGTDTQYF,TGTGCCAGCAGCTTAGGTTCTAGCGGGACAGATACGCAGTATTTT,TRBJ2-3,TRBD2,TRBV7-2,few
CASSRRSGAGGPYNEQFF,TGTGCCAGCAGCAGAAGGAGCGGAGCGGGGGGGCCCTACAATGAGCAGTTCTTC,TRBJ2-1,TRBD2,TRBV9,-
CASSLVESNEQFF,TGTGCCAGCAGTTTAGTAGAGAGCAATGAGCAGTTCTTC,TRBJ2-1,-,TRBV27,once
CASSPDREVTPLHF,TGTGCCAGCAGCCCGGACAGGGAGGTGACACCCCTCCACTTT,TRBJ1-6,TRBD1,TRBV7-9,-
CASSQEGTFYGYTF,TGTGCCAGCAGCCAGGAGGGCACATTCTATGGCTACACCTTC,TRBJ1-2,-,TRBV3-1/TRBV3-2,-
CASSLTGGYTF,TGTGCCAGCAGCTTAACAGGGGGCTACACCTTC,TRBJ1-2,-,TRBV5-6,once
CSPGGEGDIQYF,TGCAGCCCGGGAGGAGAAGGAGACATTCAGTACTTC,TRBJ2-4,TRBD2,TRBV29-1,-
CASSKQVGGLSDEQYF,TGTGCCAGCAGCAAGCAGGTTGGGGGACTCTCCGACGAGCAGTACTTC,TRBJ2-7,-,TRBV11-2,few
CASSVARAGNTIYF,TGTGCCAGCAGCGTCGCCAGGGCCGGAAACACCATATATTTT,TRBJ1-3,-,TRBV9,-
CAGGLAGKETQYF,TGTGCCGGTGGACTAGCGGGGAAAGAGACCCAGTACTTC,TRBJ2-5,TRBD2,TRBV7-9,-
CASSLSTGGNLRETQYF,TGTGCCAGCAGCTTATCTACAGGGGGCAATCTTAGAGAGACCCAGTACTTC,TRBJ2-5,TRBD1,TRBV7-9,once
CASSLDSGGAYEQYF,TGTGCCAGCAGCTTAGATAGCGGGGGGGCCTACGAGCAGTACTTC,TRBJ2-7,TRBD2,TRBV7-2,-
CASSSGGLGNEKLFF,TGTGCCAGTAGTAGCGGTGGTCTCGGTAATGAAAAACTGTTTTTT,TRBJ1-4,-,TRBV19,once
CASSQEGRGLTGELFF,TGCGCCAGCAGCCAAGAAGGCAGGGGGTTGACCGGGGAGCTGTTTTTT,TRBJ2-2,TRBD1,TRBV4-1,-
CASSSTSVQETQYF,TGTGCCAGCAGCTCAACTAGTGTCCAAGAGACCCAGTACTTC,TRBJ2-5,-,TRBV5-6,-
CASGPEYGYTF,TGTGCCAGCGGGCCAGAATATGGCTACACCTTC,TRBJ1-2,-,TRBV7-9,-
CASSPRGGTEAFF,TGTGCCAGCAGTCCGAGGGGGGGCACTGAAGCTTTCTTT,TRBJ1-1,-,TRBV7-2,-
CASSFPGLAGEQYF,TGTGCCAGCAGCTTCCCAGGACTAGCAGGCGAGCAGTACTTC,TRBJ2-7,TRBD2,TRBV11-2,-
CASSLGFRGNTEAFF,TGTGCCAGCAGCTTAGGGTTCAGGGGTAACACTGAAGCTTTCTTT,TRBJ1-1,-,TRBV11-3,-
CATSFTGSYEQYF,TGTGCCACCAGTTTTACAGGGAGCTACGAGCAGTACTTC,TRBJ2-7,-,TRBV19,-
CASSQTGYEQYF,TGCGCCAGCAGCCAGACAGGGTACGAGCAGTACTTC,TRBJ2-7,TRBD1,TRBV5-1,-
CASGRDSLNEKLFF,TGTGCCAGTGGCCGGGACAGCCTTAATGAAAAACTGTTTTTT,TRBJ1-4,TRBD1,TRBV19,-
CASRRTDGEKLFF,TGTGCCAGCAGGAGGACAGACGGTGAAAAACTGTTTTTT,TRBJ1-4,-,TRBV7-2,-
CASKRATEGQPQHF,TGTGCCAGCAAAAGGGCTACGGAGGGTCAGCCCCAGCATTTT,TRBJ1-5,-,TRBV2,-
CASSGRLAGGSSYNEQFF,TGTGCCAGCAGCGGAAGACTAGCGGGGGGCAGCTCCTACAATGAGCAGTTCTTC,TRBJ2-1,TRBD2,TRBV9,-
CASSAGTNNYGYTF,TGTGCCAGCAGCGCCGGGACAAATAACTATGGCTACACCTTC,TRBJ1-2,-,TRBV2,-
CASSFSGAGANVLTF,TGTGCCAGCAGTTTCTCAGGGGCTGGGGCCAACGTCCTGACTTTC,TRBJ2-6,-,TRBV27,-
CASGLSGWGQGGGNTIYF,TGTGCTAGTGGTTTGTCGGGGTGGGGACAGGGAGGAGGAAACACCATATATTTT,TRBJ1-3,TRBD1,TRBV12-5,-
CASSQGGGTSYEQYF,TGTGCCAGCAGCCAAGGCGGGGGGACCTCCTACGAGCAGTACTTC,TRBJ2-7,TRBD2,TRBV3-1/TRBV3-2,-